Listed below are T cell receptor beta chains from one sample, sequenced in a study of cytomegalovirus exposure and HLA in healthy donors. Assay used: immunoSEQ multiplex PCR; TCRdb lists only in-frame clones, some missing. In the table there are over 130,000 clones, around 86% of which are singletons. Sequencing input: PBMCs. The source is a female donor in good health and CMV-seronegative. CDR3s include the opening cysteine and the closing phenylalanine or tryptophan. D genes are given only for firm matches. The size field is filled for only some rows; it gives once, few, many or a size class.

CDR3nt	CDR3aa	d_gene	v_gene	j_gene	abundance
TGTGCCAGCAGTCCCGTGCGCCGGGGGATTTACGAGCAGTACTTC	CASSPVRRGIYEQYF	-	TRBV6-6	TRBJ2-7	-
TGCGCCAGCAGCGACATAGGGACTGGATCCTACAATGAGCAGTTCTTC	CASSDIGTGSYNEQFF	-	TRBV5-1	TRBJ2-1	-
TGTGCCAGCAGCCACCAACGGACTTACGAGCAGTACTTC	CASSHQRTYEQYF	-	TRBV16	TRBJ2-7	-
TGTGCCACCAGCAGTCCCGGGACAGGGGGCTTAGAGACCCAGTACTTC	CATSSPGTGGLETQYF	TRBD1	TRBV15	TRBJ2-5	-
TGTGCCAGTAGAAGGACACTAAGTGAAGCTTTCTTT	CASRRTLSEAFF	-	TRBV19	TRBJ1-1	-
TGTGCCAGCAGTGAATATCACGCGGGGGTTAGTGGAAACACCATATATTTT	CASSEYHAGVSGNTIYF	-	TRBV25-1	TRBJ1-3	-
TGTGCCAGCAGCTCCCCCATGAGGGATTCTGGCTACACCTTC	CASSSPMRDSGYTF	-	TRBV11-2	TRBJ1-2	-
TGTGCCAGCAGCTTAGGTATTCGGATTACTAGCTCCTACGAGCAGTACTTC	CASSLGIRITSSYEQYF	-	TRBV11-2	TRBJ2-7	-
TGTGCCAGCAGCGCAAGTACAGGGGTCACTGAAGCTTTCTTT	CASSASTGVTEAFF	TRBD1	TRBV9	TRBJ1-1	-
TGCGCCAGCAGCCCGGCGGGACAGAGACTAGCGAATGAGCAGTTCTTC	CASSPAGQRLANEQFF	-	TRBV5-1	TRBJ2-1	few
TGTGCCAGCAGGGGTCGGGCTAGCGGGAGTGAGTATTTT	CASRGRASGSEYF	TRBD2	TRBV2	TRBJ2-3	-
TGTGCCAGCAGCTCCCGGGTGGACAGATCGAACACTGAAGCTTTCTTT	CASSSRVDRSNTEAFF	-	TRBV4-2	TRBJ1-1	-
TGTGCCACCAGAAGACTAGCGGGAGATACGCAGTATTTT	CATRRLAGDTQYF	TRBD2	TRBV19	TRBJ2-3	-
TGTGCCAGCAGTGAATCACACCCCAATGAAAAACTGTTTTTT	CASSESHPNEKLFF	-	TRBV25-1	TRBJ1-4	-
TGTGCCTGGAGTGCTGCAGGGTGGATCACCGGGGAGCTGTTTTTT	CAWSAAGWITGELFF	-	TRBV30	TRBJ2-2	-
TGTGCCAGCAGAATTTCCGGGAACGTTGGCGCCGGGGAGCTGTTTTTT	CASRISGNVGAGELFF	-	TRBV28	TRBJ2-2	-
TGTGCCAGCAGGGCCTACAGGGGGACTACCGGGGAGCTGTTTTTT	CASRAYRGTTGELFF	TRBD1	TRBV6-5	TRBJ2-2	-
TGTGCCAGCAGTGAGCGGGTGGACGGGGAGCTGTTTTTT	CASSERVDGELFF	-	TRBV6-1	TRBJ2-2	-
TGCGCCAGCAGCTCCAGCGGGGCCTACAATGAGCAGTTCTTC	CASSSSGAYNEQFF	TRBD2	TRBV5-1	TRBJ2-1	few
TGTGCCAGCAGCGTAGGGACAGGGGGCTGGGATGAGCAGTTCTTC	CASSVGTGGWDEQFF	TRBD1	TRBV9	TRBJ2-1	once
TGCAGCGACCAGGGACTTTTGTACTCTGAAGCTTTCTTT	CSDQGLLYSEAFF	-	TRBV29-1	TRBJ1-1	-
TGTGCCAGCAGTATTATCTCCGAGCAGTACTTC	CASSIISEQYF	-	TRBV28	TRBJ2-7	few
TGTGCCAGCAGTCTCAGGGGGCTCTCCTACGAGCAGTACTTC	CASSLRGLSYEQYF	TRBD1	TRBV6-5	TRBJ2-7	few
TGCGCCAGCAGCCTACCACGGAAAAGACAGGGGGCGCGGGAACTCCTTCTTCGCTACACCTTC	CASSLPRKRQGARELLLRYTF	TRBD1	TRBV4-1	TRBJ1-2	-
TGTGCCTGGAGTGATGGACAGGGTAACTATGGCTACACCTTC	CAWSDGQGNYGYTF	TRBD1	TRBV30	TRBJ1-2	-
TGTGCTAGCAGCTTTCGGGGGGCCGAGACCCAGTACTTC	CASSFRGAETQYF	-	TRBV7-7	TRBJ2-5	-
TGTGCCAGTACCCCTGGACTCTCCTCTGGAAACACCATATATTTT	CASTPGLSSGNTIYF	-	TRBV19	TRBJ1-3	-
TGTGCCAGCAGTGACCTCCCCTCCAATGAGCAGTTCTTC	CASSDLPSNEQFF	-	TRBV6-4	TRBJ2-1	few
TGTGCCACCAGCAGAGCAGGACAGGGAGAAAAACTGTTTTTT	CATSRAGQGEKLFF	TRBD1	TRBV15	TRBJ1-4	-
TGTGCCGGCAGTGATGGTTTGACTTTTCACCAGCATTTT	CAGSDGLTFHQHF	-	TRBV25-1	TRBJ1-5	-
TGTGCCAGCAGTTTCTCCCGGGACAGGGTCGGCAATGAGCAGTTCTTC	CASSFSRDRVGNEQFF	TRBD1	TRBV6-5	TRBJ2-1	once
TGTGCCAGCTCAGCTAGCTCCTCTGGAAACACCATATATTTT	CASSASSSGNTIYF	-	TRBV18	TRBJ1-3	-
TGTGCCAGCAGTTTATGGGGTCGACAGGGAACGGACTATGGCTACACCTTC	CASSLWGRQGTDYGYTF	TRBD1	TRBV28	TRBJ1-2	-
TGTGCCAGCAGTGTATGGGGGCTTGGCAATCAGCCCCAGCATTTT	CASSVWGLGNQPQHF	-	TRBV6-1	TRBJ1-5	few